The 19 T cell receptor beta chains below come from one sample, sequenced in a study of pediatric ulcerative colitis. The rectum was sampled with one to two pinch biopsies at colonoscopy. Repertoires were generated with immunoSEQ multiplex PCR, while TCRdb's copy carries only in-frame clones and drops some. The data hold 44,000 or so clones, with about 78% observed a single time. The sequencing input was gut tissue. The receptor set was obtained from a girl aged 10 to 17 with moderate ulcerative colitis.

J is TRBJ2-2 and V is TRBV6-6, with a weak D call TRBD1 (6 bases). CDR3 size: 15 residues. Germline V gene lookup returns CDR1 MNHNY and CDR2 SVGAGI (reference sequence). Trimming cost V 4 bases and J 4 bases, with 13 bases left between them. CDR3 nucleotides: TGTGCCAGCAGTTCCTTGACAGGACTCACCGGGGAGCTGTTTTTT. It codes for CASSSLTGLTGELFF.

V usage is TRBV7-9 and J usage is TRBJ2-1, with no clear D. Trimming took 5 bases from V and 9 from J, leaving 8 bases between them. The germline V gene has CDR1 SEHNR and CDR2 FQNEAQ (reference sequence). The CDR3 contains 11 residues. DNA of the CDR3: TGTGCCAGCAGCCCGCCGGTTGAGCAGTTCTTC. Its protein product is CASSPPVEQFF.

This chain connects TRBV4-1 to TRBJ2-1, with 10 bases aligning to TRBD1. The germline V gene has CDR1 MGHRA and CDR2 YSYEKL. This CDR3 region has 16 residues. V lost 3 bases and J lost 8; bases outside the gene matches: 10. CDR3: CASSQNDRGRWHEQFF. The CDR3 bases are TGCGCCAGCAGCCAGAACGACAGGGGGCGGTGGCATGAGCAGTTCTTC.

The chain employs TRBV30 and TRBJ2-7; TRBD1 or TRBD2 may be the D gene (5 bases each). V was trimmed by 4 bases and J by 2 bases, leaving 12 bases between them. This CDR3 comprises 13 residues. Looked up from germline, CDR1 is GTSNPN and CDR2 is SVGIG (reference sequence). The chain's CDR3 is CAWTRGRPYEQYF. CDR3 DNA: TGTGCCTGGACCCGGGGCAGACCCTACGAGCAGTACTTC.

The gene calls are TRBV5-5 and TRBJ2-1, with 7 bases fitting TRBD1. J gave up 1 base and V 2 bases, and 3 bases lay outside the gene matches. This CDR3 has 15 residues. The V gene's germline CDR1 is SGHKS and CDR2 YYEKEE (reference sequence). The CDR3 is CASSLQGFSYNEQFF. CDR3 nucleotides: TGTGCCAGCAGCTTACAGGGGTTTTCCTACAATGAGCAGTTCTTC.

This rearrangement joins TRBV6-1 to TRBJ2-7; D call uncertain. The CDR3 is 11 residues long. V gave up 2 bases and J gave up 3 bases, with 2 bases separating them. Germline CDR1 reads MNHNS; CDR2 reads SASEGT. As DNA, the CDR3 is TGTGCCAGCAGTGAATACTACGAGCAGTACTTC. It yields the protein CASSEYYEQYF.

There are a few counts of this clone. V gene TRBV19 combines with J gene TRBJ1-2; no clear D gene. Per the germline V gene, CDR1 is LNHDA and CDR2 is SQIVND (reference sequence). CDR3 length: 14 residues. V dropped 5 bases and J dropped 9 bases, with 19 bases sitting between them. The DNA for the CDR3 is TGTGCCAGTAGTCAATATCGAGGGTTCGACAGCTACACCTTC. Protein product: CASSQYRGFDSYTF.

This chain connects TRBV19 to TRBJ2-7, with D possibly being TRBD1 or TRBD2 (5 bases each). CDR3 length: 14 amino acids. In germline, CDR1 is LNHDA, CDR2 SQIVND (reference sequence). V was pared by 5 bases and J by 2 bases, with 13 bases between. The CDR3: CASSLTGTAYEQYF. The CDR3 bases are TGTGCCAGTAGTTTAACCGGGACGGCCTACGAGCAGTACTTC.

The chain employs TRBV7-8 and TRBJ2-3; a weak D match, TRBD2 (5 bases). Germline assignment: CDR1 SGHVS and CDR2 FQNEAQ. V was cut by 7 bases and J by 2 bases, with 16 bases left in between. This CDR3 is built from 15 residues. CDR3: CASTRRRGHTDTQYF. The CDR3, as DNA: TGTGCCAGCACTCGACGCCGCGGGCACACAGATACGCAGTATTTT.

This clone came up once. The CDR3 here is CASSLTENTEAFF. CDR3 DNA sequence: TGTGCCAGTAGTTTGACTGAAAACACTGAAGCTTTCTTT. The chain couples TRBV19 to TRBJ1-1; no definite D call. Trimming took 5 bases from V and 2 from J, leaving 9 bases between them. The CDR3 runs to 13 residues. Germline CDR1 reads LNHDA; CDR2 reads SQIVND (reference sequence).

A few counts support this clone. The rearrangement uses TRBV27 and TRBJ1-5; D gene ambiguous. The CDR3 has 15 residues. Germline CDR1 and CDR2: MNHEY and SMNVEV (reference sequence). Trimming stripped 0 bases from V and 0 bases from J, with 6 bases between. The CDR3 DNA reads TGTGCCAGCAGTTTATCCCGCAATAGCAATCAGCCCCAGCATTTT. Its translation is CASSLSRNSNQPQHF.

For this clone: Other DNA sequences in this sample translate to the same CDR3. This chain joins TRBV20-1 and TRBJ2-5; possibly TRBD1 for D (5 bases). Between the trimmed V and J ends, which lost 7 bases and 1 base, there was a span of 7 bases. The germline V gene has CDR1 DFQATT and CDR2 SNEGSKA (reference sequence). CDR3 length equals 11 residues. The CDR3, as DNA: TGCAGTGGGCAGGGCCAAGAGACCCAGTACTTC. It yields the protein CSGQGQETQYF.

The chain uses TRBV11-3 and TRBJ1-1, with a weak D call TRBD1 (5 bases). Trimming removed 0 bases from V and 3 bases from J, with 11 bases in between. Germline V gene sequence: CDR1 SGHNT, CDR2 YENEEA. The CDR3 contains 15 residues. In DNA form, the CDR3 reads TGTGCCAGCAGCTTAGACGGGGGGTCCGACACTGAAGCTTTCTTT. Translating it yields CASSLDGGSDTEAFF.

The chain links TRBV7-9 to TRBJ1-5; no clear D. CDR3 length equals 15 residues. CDR1 is SEHNR, CDR2 FQNEAQ, per germline (reference sequence). V was pared by 3 bases and J by 7 bases, with 16 bases between. CDR3: CASSFEAGGGQPQHF. CDR3 sequence (DNA): TGTGCCAGCAGCTTTGAAGCGGGAGGTGGGCAGCCCCAGCATTTT.

The gene calls are TRBV2 and TRBJ2-1; D not certain. The CDR3 has 14 residues. Per the germline V gene, CDR1 is SNHLY and CDR2 is FYNNEI. V lost 7 bases and J 6 bases, leaving 16 bases between the germline ends. CDR3 in amino acids: CASINSLNLNEQFF. The CDR3 DNA sequence: TGTGCCAGCATTAACAGCCTAAACCTCAATGAGCAGTTCTTC.

The chain has TRBV7-3 and TRBJ2-1, with no clear D. This CDR3 contains 13 residues. CDR1 is SGHTA and CDR2 is FQGTGA in the germline V gene. With 4 bases removed from V and 9 bases from J, the gap between germline ends came to 13 bases. The CDR3 sequence: CASSWGILSEQFF. CDR3 in DNA: TGTGCCAGCAGCTGGGGAATTTTAAGTGAGCAGTTCTTC.

J is TRBJ1-1 and V is TRBV18; 9 bases are a match to TRBD1. Germline V lookup: CDR1 KGHSH, CDR2 LQKENI. Unmatched junction bases numbered 6, after V lost 2 bases and J lost 2 bases. The CDR3 is 16 residues long. Here the CDR3 DNA reads TGTGCCAGCTCACCATCTCTGGACAGGGGCAACACTGAAGCTTTCTTT. It specifies CASSPSLDRGNTEAFF.

The rearrangement links TRBV27 to TRBJ1-1; D might be TRBD1 (6 bases). The germline V gene has CDR1 MNHEY and CDR2 SMNVEV (reference sequence). This CDR3 spans 15 amino acids. The ends were cut back, 6 bases at V and 1 base at J, with 15 bases in the middle. The CDR3 nucleotides are TGTGCCAGCAGATATCGTGGGGGCGCGAACACTGAAGCTTTCTTT. Protein product: CASRYRGGANTEAFF.

J is TRBJ2-7 and V is TRBV20-1; no clear D. With 3 bases removed from V and 6 bases from J, the gap between germline ends came to 6 bases. The germline gives CDR1 DFQATT, CDR2 SNEGSKA (reference sequence). CDR3 length: 10 amino acids. CDR3 nucleotide sequence: TGCAGTGCTAGTCCCGCCGAGCAGTACTTC. Its translation: CSASPAEQYF.